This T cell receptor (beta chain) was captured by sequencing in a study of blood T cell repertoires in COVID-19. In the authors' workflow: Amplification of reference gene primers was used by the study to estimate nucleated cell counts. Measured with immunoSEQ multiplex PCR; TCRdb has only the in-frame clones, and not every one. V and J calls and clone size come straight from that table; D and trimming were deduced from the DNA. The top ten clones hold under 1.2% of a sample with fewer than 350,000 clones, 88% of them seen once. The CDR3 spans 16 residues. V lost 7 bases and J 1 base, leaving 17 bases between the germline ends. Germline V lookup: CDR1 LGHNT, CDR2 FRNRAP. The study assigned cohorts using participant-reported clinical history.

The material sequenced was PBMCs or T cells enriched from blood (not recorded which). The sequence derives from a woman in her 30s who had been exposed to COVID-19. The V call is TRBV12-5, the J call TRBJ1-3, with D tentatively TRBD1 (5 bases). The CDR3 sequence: CASAFLVPGSGNTIYF. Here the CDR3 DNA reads TGTGCTAGTGCCTTCTTGGTCCCAGGGTCTGGAAACACCATATATTTT. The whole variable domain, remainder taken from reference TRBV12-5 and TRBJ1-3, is DARVTQTPRHKVTEMGQEVTMRCQPILGHNTVFWYRQTMMQGLELLAYFRNRAPLDDSGMPKDRFSAEMPDATLATLKIQPSEPRDSAVYFCASAFLVPGSGNTIYFGEGSWLTVV.